This passage covers 7 T cell receptor beta chains from one sample sequenced in a study of blood T cells in healthy people across ages. A second PCR, run for roughly 7 to 12 cycles, used a sample-barcoded 5' primer plus a J-beta primer mix. TCRdb redid the calling of the 5' RACE reads with MiXCR, one entry per CDR3 protein. The sample holds fewer than 700,000 distinct CDR3 sequences, 40% to 45% seen once. The sequencing input was blood. The receptors were sampled from an elderly man in good health.

The chain links TRBV7-2 to TRBJ2-3; 9 nucleotides line up with TRBD2. This CDR3 is 15 amino acids long. The V gene end was trimmed by 8 bases and the J gene end by 4 bases; junction bases not matched to a gene: 10. Per germline, CDR1 SGHTA and CDR2 FQGNSA. DNA of the CDR3: TGTGCCAGCGGGGGAGCGGGAGGTCTGGCAGATACGCAGTATTTT. Protein: CASGGAGGLADTQYF.

This clonotype appeared a few times. CDR3 coding DNA: TGTGCCAGCAGTGAATTACTGGGACAGGCCAAACGGGAGCAGTTCTTC. Translation gives CASSELLGQAKREQFF. The chain joins TRBV6-1 to TRBJ2-1; 8 nucleotides line up with TRBD1. The CDR3 runs 16 residues. The ends lost 2 bases at V and 10 bases at J; junction bases unmatched: 13. Germline loops: CDR1 MNHNS, CDR2 SASEGT.

V and J are TRBV9 and TRBJ2-2, with TRBD1 matching 10 bases. J gave up 2 bases and V 2 bases, and 0 bases lay outside the gene matches. In germline, CDR1 is SGDLS, CDR2 YYNGEE. The CDR3 spans 15 residues. CDR3 region: CASSVTGGNTGELFF. Written as DNA, the CDR3 is TGTGCCAGCAGCGTGACAGGGGGCAACACCGGGGAGCTGTTTTTT.

V usage is TRBV2 and J usage is TRBJ1-2; 10 bases line up with TRBD1. Germline trimming cut 6 bases from V and 5 bases from J; bases unmatched to any gene: 12. CDR1 and CDR2 (germline): SNHLY, FYNNEI. CDR3 size: 16 residues. CDR3 nucleotide sequence: TGTGCCAGCAGCGGCCTCCCGGGACAGGGGATGTATGGCTACACCTTC. Translation: CASSGLPGQGMYGYTF.

The chain uses TRBV24-1 and TRBJ1-2; no clear D. Germline V CDR1 and CDR2: KGHDR, SFDVKD. Deletions cut 2 bases from V and 6 bases from J, with 12 bases between. The CDR3 has 14 amino acids. CDR3 amino acids: CATSDSPVSDGYTF. CDR3 sequence (DNA): TGTGCCACCAGTGATTCCCCCGTGAGCGATGGCTACACCTTC.

Comments on this clonotype: A much larger clone sits a single nucleotide away, making a read error possible. V usage is TRBV4-3 and J usage is TRBJ2-1; 12 bases are a match to TRBD1. The germline V gene encodes CDR1 LGHNA and CDR2 YSLEER. The CDR3 sequence is 17 residues long. CDR3 protein: CASSQFYRDRGQHERFF. CDR3 DNA: TGCGCCAGCAGCCAATTCTATAGGGACAGGGGGCAACATGAGCGGTTCTTC.

This clonotype was recorded at least ten times. V usage is TRBV7-8 and J usage is TRBJ1-4; the match to TRBD1 covers 8 bases. The CDR3 has 15 residues. Germline V lookup: CDR1 SGHVS, CDR2 FQNEAQ. The V gene end was trimmed by 5 bases and the J gene end by 7 bases; junction bases not matched to a gene: 9. For the CDR3, the DNA is TGTGCCAGCAGCGGCAGGGACAGGACCGCTGAAAAACTGTTTTTT. It yields the protein CASSGRDRTAEKLFF.